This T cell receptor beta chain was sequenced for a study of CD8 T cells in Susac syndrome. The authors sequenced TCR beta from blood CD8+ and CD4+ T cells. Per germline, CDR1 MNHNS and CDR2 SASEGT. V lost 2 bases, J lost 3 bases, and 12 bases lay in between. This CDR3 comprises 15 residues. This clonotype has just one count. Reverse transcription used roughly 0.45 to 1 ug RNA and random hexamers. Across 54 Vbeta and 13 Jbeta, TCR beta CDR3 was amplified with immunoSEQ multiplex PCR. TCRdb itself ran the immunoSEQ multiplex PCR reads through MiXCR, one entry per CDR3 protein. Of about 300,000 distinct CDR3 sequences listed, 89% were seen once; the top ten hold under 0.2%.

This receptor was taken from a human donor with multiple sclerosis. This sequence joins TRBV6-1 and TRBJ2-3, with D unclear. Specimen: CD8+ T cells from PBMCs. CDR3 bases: TGTGCCAGCAGTGAATTCGGGCAAATAACAGATACGCAGTATTTT. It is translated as CASSEFGQITDTQYF.